This T cell receptor beta chain was identified during a study of cytomegalovirus exposure and HLA in healthy donors. This PCR relied on a set of 60 Vbeta primers and 13 Jbeta primers. Methods used by the authors: Per a later analysis, the number of unique TCR beta chains was some 75 million, of which some 10 million were shared. Assay: immunoSEQ multiplex PCR; the TCRdb copy retains only in-frame clones and omits some. V, J and clone size derive from that table, while D and trimming were established from the DNA sequence. The table shows some 130,000 clones, with 72% occurring only once. Germline CDR1 reads SGHRS; CDR2 reads YFSETQ. The CDR3 totals 15 residues. The germline V and J ends were trimmed by 4 bases and 2 bases, with 16 bases remaining between them.

The receptor's source is a man aged 45-65 years in good health and CMV-seropositive. This chain joins TRBV5-1 and TRBJ2-7; tentative D call: TRBD1 (5 bases). Sequencing was carried out using PBMCs. The CDR3 reads CASSPSPTETYEQYF. CDR3 coding DNA: TGCGCCAGCAGCCCCTCACCGACAGAGACCTACGAGCAGTACTTC.